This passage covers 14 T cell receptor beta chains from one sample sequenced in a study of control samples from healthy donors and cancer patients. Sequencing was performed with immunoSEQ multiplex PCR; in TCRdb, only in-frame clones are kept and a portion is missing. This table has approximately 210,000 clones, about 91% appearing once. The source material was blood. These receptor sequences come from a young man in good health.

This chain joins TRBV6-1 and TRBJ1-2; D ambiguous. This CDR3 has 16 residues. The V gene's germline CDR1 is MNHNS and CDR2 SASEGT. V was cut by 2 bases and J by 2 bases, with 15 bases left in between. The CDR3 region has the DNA TGTGCCAGCAGTGAATGGTCGACGGGAAAAAACTATGGCTACACCTTC. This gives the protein CASSEWSTGKNYGYTF.

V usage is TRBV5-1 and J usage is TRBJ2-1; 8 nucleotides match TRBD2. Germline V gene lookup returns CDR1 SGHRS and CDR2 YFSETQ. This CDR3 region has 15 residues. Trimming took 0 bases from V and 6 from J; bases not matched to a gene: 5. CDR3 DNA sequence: TGCGCCAGCAGCTTGGCGGGGGGGCCTTTCAATGAGCAGTTCTTC. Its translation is CASSLAGGPFNEQFF. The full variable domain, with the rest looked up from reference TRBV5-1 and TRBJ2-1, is KAGVTQTPRYLIKTRGQQVTLSCSPISGHRSVSWYQQTPGQGLQFLFEYFSETQRNKGNFPGRFSGRQFSNSRSEMNVSTLELGDSALYLCASSLAGGPFNEQFFGPGTRLTVL.

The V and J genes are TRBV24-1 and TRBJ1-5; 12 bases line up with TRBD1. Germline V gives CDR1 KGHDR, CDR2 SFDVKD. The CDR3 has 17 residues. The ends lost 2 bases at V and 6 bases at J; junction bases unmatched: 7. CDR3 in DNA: TGTGCCACCAGTGATTCCGGGACAGGGGGCTTCGGTCAGCCCCAGCATTTT. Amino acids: CATSDSGTGGFGQPQHF.

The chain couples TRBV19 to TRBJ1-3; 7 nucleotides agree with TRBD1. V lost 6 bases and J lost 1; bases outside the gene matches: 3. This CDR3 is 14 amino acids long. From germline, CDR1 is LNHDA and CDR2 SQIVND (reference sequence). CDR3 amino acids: CASSPGQSGNTIYF. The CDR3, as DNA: TGTGCCAGTAGCCCGGGACAGTCTGGAAACACCATATATTTT.

Here the CDR3 DNA reads TGCGCCAGCAGCCAAACCGGTTCAAGGGGGAAGATCTACAATGAGCAGTTCTTC. Residues: CASSQTGSRGKIYNEQFF. The chain has TRBV4-1 and TRBJ2-1; maybe TRBD1 (6 bases). The V end was cut by 2 bases, the J end by 3 bases, with 20 bases between. This CDR3 is 18 amino acids long. CDR1 and CDR2 from the germline V gene are MGHRA and YSYEKL.

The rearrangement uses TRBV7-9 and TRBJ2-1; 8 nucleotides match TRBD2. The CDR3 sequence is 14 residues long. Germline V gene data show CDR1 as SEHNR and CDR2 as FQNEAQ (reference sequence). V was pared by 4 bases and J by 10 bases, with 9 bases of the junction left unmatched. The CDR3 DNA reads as TGTGCCAGCAGCTCACGACTAGCGCCCCGGGAGCAGTTCTTC. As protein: CASSSRLAPREQFF.

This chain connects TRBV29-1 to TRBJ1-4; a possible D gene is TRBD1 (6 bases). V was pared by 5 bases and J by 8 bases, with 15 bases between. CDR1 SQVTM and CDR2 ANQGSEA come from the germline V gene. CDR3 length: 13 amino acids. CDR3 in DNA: TGCAGCGTTTCACTAGGACAGCCAGAAAAACTGTTTTTT. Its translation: CSVSLGQPEKLFF.

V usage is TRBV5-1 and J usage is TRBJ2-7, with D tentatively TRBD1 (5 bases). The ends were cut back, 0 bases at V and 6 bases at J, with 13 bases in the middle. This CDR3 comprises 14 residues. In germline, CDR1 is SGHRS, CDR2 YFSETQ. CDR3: CASSLEQGASEQYF. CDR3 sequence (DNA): TGCGCCAGCAGCTTGGAGCAGGGTGCGTCCGAGCAGTACTTC.

DNA of the CDR3: TGCAGTGCTAGTGTTGGGACAGGCTTCAATGAGCAGTTCTTC. Translating gives CSASVGTGFNEQFF. The gene calls are TRBV20-1 and TRBJ2-1; 8 bases map to TRBD1. Germline trimming cut 3 bases from V and 6 bases from J; bases unmatched to any gene: 7. The length of the CDR3 is 14 residues. Germline assignment: CDR1 DFQATT and CDR2 SNEGSKA (reference sequence).

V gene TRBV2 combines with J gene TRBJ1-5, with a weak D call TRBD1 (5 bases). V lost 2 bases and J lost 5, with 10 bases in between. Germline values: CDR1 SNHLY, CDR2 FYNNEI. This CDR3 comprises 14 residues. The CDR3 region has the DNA TGTGCCAGCAGTGAATTCAGGGAAGATCAGCCCCAGCATTTT. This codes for CASSEFREDQPQHF. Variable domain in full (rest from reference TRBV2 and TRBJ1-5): EPEVTQTPSHQVTQMGQEVILRCVPISNHLYFYWYRQILGQKVEFLVSFYNNEISEKSEIFDDQFSVERPDGSNFTLKIRSTKLEDSAMYFCASSEFREDQPQHFGDGTRLSIL.

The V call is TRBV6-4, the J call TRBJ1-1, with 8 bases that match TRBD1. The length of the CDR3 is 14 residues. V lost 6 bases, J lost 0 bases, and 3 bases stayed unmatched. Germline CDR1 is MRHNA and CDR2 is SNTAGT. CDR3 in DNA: TGTGCCAGCAGCAGACAGGGGTTGAACACTGAAGCTTTCTTT. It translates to CASSRQGLNTEAFF.

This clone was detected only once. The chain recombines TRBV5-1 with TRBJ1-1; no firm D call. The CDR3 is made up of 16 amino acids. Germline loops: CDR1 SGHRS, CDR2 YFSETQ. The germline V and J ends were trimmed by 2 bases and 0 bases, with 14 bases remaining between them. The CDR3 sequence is CASSFIPDGMNTEAFF. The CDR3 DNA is TGCGCCAGCAGCTTTATCCCAGACGGAATGAACACTGAAGCTTTCTTT.

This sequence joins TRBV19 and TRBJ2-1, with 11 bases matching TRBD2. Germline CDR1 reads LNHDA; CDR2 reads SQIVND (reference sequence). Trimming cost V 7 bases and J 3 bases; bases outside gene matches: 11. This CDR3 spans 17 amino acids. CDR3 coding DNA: TGTGCCAGTACCAATCTAGCGGGGGGCCGATACTACAATGAGCAGTTCTTC. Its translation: CASTNLAGGRYYNEQFF.

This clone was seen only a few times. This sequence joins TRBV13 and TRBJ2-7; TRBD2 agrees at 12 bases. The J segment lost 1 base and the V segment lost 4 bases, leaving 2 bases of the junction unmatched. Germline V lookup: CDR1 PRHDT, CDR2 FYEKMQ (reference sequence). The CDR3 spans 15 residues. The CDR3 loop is CASSSTSGGSYEQYF. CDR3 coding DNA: TGTGCCAGCAGCTCCACTAGCGGGGGGTCCTACGAGCAGTACTTC.